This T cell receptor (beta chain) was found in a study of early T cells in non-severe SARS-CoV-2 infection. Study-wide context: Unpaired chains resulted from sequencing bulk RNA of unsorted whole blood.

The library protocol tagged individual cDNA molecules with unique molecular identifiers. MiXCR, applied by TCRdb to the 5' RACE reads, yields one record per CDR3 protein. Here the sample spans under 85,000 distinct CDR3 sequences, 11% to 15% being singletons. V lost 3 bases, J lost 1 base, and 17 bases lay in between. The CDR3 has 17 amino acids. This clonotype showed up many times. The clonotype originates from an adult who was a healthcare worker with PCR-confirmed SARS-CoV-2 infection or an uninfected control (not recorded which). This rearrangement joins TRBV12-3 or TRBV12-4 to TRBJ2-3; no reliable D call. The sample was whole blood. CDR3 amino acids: CASSLGISGVGTDTQYF. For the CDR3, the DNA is TGTGCCAGCAGTTTGGGGATTAGTGGCGTCGGCACAGATACGCAGTATTTT.